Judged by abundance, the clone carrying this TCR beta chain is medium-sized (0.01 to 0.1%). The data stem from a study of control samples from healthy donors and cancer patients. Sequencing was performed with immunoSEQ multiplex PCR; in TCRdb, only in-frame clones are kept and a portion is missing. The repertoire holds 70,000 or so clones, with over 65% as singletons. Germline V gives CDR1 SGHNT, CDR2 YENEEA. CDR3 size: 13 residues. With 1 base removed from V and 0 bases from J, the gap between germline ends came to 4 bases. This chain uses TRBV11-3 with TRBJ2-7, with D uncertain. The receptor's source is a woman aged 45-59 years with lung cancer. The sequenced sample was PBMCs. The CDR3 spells CASSLGNSYEQYF. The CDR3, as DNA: TGTGCCAGCAGCTTAGGAAACTCCTACGAGCAGTACTTC.